This entry concerns a single T cell receptor beta chain. The antigen is undetermined. The data were taken from a study of cytomegalovirus exposure and HLA in healthy donors. General study findings and limits: The finding came from a later analysis; first-cohort TCR clusters tended to co-occur in the 110 or so validation repertoires.

Germline loops: CDR1 MNHEY, CDR2 SMNVEV (reference sequence). Trimming shortened V by 1 base and J by 5 bases, and 14 bases separated the two germline ends. CDR3 length: 15 amino acids. Only in-frame clones appear in the TCRdb table, and some are missing; sequencing was by immunoSEQ multiplex PCR. The sample includes 200,000 or so clones, approximately 80% seen only once; the top ten take around an eighth. The sample taken for sequencing was PBMCs. The chain combines TRBV27 with TRBJ1-2; D unresolved. The TCR sequence derives from a young woman in good health and CMV-seropositive. CDR3 in amino acids: CASSLFSLGGYGYTF. In nucleotides, the CDR3 is TGTGCCAGCAGTTTATTCAGTTTGGGAGGATATGGCTACACCTTC.